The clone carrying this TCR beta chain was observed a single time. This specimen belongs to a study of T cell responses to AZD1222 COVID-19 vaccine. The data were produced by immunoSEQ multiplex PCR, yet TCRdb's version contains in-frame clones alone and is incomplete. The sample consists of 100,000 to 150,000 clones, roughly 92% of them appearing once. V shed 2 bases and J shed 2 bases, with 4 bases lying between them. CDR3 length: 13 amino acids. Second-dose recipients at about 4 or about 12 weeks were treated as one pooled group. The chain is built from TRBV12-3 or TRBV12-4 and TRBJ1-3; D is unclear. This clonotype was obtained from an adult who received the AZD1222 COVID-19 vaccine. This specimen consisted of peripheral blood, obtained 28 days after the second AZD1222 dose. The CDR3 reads CASSLRAGNTIYF. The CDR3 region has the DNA TGTGCCAGCAGTTTAAGGGCTGGAAACACCATATATTTT.